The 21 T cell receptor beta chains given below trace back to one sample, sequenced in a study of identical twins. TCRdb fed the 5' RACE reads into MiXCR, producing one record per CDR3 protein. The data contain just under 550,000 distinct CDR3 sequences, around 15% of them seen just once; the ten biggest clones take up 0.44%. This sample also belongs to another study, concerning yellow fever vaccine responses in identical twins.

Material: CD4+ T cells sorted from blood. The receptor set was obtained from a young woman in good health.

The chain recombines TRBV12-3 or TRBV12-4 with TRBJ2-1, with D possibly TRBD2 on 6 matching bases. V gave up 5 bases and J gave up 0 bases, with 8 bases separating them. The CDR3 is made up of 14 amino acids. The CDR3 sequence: CASSGTVSYNEQFF. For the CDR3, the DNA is TGTGCCAGCAGTGGGACTGTCTCCTACAATGAGCAGTTCTTC.

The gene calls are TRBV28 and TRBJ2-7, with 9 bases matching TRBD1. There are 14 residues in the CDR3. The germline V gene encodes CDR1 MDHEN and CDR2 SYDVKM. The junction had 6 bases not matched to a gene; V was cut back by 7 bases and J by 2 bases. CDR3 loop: CASKPTGGTYEQYV. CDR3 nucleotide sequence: TGTGCCAGCAAACCGACAGGGGGAACCTACGAGCAGTACGTC.

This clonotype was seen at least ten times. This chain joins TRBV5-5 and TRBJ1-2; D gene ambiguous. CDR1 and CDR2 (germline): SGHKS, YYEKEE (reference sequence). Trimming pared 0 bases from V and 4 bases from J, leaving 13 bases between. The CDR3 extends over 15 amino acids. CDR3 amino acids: CASSLGPGVGYGYTF. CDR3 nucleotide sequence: TGTGCCAGCAGCTTGGGTCCCGGGGTCGGCTATGGCTACACCTTC. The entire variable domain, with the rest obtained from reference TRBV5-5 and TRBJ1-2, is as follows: DAGVTQSPTHLIKTRGQQVTLRCSPISGHKSVSWYQQVLGQGPQFIFQYYEKEERGRGNFPDRFSARQFPNYSSELNVNALLLGDSALYLCASSLGPGVGYGYTFGSGTRLTVV.

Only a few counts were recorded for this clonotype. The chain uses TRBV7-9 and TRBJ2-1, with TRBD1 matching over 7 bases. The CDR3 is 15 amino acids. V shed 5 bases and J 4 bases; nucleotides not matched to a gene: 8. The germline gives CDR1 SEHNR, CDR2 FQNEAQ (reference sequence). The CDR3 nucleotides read TGTGCCAGCAGCATAAGACAGGGCGCTTACAATGAGCAGTTCTTC. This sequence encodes CASSIRQGAYNEQFF.

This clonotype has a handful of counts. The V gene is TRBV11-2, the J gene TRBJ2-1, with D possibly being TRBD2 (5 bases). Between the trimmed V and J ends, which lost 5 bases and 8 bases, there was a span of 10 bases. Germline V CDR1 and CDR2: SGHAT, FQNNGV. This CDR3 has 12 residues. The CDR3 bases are TGTGCCAGCAGCCGAGGGATGGATGAGCAGTTCTTC. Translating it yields CASSRGMDEQFF.

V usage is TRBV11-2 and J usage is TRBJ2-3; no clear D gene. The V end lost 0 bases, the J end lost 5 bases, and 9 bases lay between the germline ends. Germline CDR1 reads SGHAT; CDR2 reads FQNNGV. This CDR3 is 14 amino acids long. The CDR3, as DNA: TGTGCCAGCAGCTTAGACGTTCCGGAAGATACGCAGTATTTT. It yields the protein CASSLDVPEDTQYF. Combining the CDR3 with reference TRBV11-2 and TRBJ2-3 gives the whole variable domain EAGVAQSPRYKIIEKRQSVAFWCNPISGHATLYWYQQILGQGPKLLIQFQNNGVVDDSQLPKDRFSAERLKGVDSTLKIQPAKLEDSAVYLCASSLDVPEDTQYFGPGTRLTVL.

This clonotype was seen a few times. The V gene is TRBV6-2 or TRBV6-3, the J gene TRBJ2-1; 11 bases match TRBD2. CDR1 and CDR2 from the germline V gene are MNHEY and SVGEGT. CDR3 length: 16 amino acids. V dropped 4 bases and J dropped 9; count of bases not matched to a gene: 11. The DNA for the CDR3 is TGTGCCAGCAGTTTCTCGGGACTAGCGGCCTCCGGTGAGCAGTTCTTC. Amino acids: CASSFSGLAASGEQFF.

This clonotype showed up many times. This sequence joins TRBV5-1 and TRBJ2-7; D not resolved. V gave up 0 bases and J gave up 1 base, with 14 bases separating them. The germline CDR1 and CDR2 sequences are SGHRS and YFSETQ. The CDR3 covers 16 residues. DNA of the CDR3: TGCGCCAGCAGCTTGGCCAAACAGTCCGTTTCCTACGAGCAGTACTTC. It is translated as CASSLAKQSVSYEQYF.

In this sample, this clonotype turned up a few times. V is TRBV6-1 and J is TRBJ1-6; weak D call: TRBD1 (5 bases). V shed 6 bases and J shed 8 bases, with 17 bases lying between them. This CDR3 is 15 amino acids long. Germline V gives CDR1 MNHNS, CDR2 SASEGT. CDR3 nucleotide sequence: TGTGCCAGCAGAGTTACCCGGGACTCTTATTCACCCCTCCACTTT. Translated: CASRVTRDSYSPLHF.

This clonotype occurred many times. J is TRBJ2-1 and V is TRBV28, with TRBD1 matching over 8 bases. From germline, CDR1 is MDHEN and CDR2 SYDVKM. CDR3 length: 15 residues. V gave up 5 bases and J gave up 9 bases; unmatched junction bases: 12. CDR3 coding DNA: TGTGCCAGCAGTCGTGTCAGGGGGCCTATTCTTGAGCAGTTCTTC. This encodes CASSRVRGPILEQFF.

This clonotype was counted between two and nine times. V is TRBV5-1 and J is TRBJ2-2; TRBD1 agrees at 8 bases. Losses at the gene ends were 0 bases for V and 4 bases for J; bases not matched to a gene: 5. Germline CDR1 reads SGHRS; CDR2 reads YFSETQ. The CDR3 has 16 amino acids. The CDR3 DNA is TGCGCCAGCAGCTTGGCGCAGGGGGCGCGCACCGGGGAGCTGTTTTTT. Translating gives CASSLAQGARTGELFF.

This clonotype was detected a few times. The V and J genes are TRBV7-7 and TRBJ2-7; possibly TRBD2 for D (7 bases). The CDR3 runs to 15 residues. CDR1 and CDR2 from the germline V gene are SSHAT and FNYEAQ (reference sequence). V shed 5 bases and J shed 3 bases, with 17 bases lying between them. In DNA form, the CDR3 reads TGTGCCAGCAGCCCGGGGGGCGGGGCGGTCTACGAGCAGTACTTC. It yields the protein CASSPGGGAVYEQYF.

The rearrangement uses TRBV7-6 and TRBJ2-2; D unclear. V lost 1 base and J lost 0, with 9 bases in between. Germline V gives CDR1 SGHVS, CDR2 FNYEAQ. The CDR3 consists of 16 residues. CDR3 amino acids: CASSLGSAANTGELFF. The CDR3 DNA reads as TGTGCCAGCAGCTTAGGGTCGGCCGCGAACACCGGGGAGCTGTTTTTT. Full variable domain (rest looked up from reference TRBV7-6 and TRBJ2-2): GAGVSQSPRYKVTKRGQDVALRCDPISGHVSLYWYRQALGQGPEFLTYFNYEAQQDKSGLPNDRFSAERPEGSISTLTIQRTEQRDSAMYRCASSLGSAANTGELFFGEGSRLTVL.

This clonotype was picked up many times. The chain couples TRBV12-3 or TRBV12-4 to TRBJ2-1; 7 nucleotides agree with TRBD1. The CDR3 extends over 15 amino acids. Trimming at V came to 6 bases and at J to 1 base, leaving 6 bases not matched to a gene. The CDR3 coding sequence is TGTGCCAGCAGCCCCGCAGGGGGTTCCTACAATGAGCAGTTCTTC. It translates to CASSPAGGSYNEQFF.

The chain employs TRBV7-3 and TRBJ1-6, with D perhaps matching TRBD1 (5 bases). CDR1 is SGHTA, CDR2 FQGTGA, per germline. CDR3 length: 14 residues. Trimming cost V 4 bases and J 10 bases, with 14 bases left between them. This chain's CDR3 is CASSSGTEGSPLHF. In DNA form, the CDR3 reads TGTGCCAGCAGCTCCGGGACGGAAGGCTCACCCCTCCACTTT. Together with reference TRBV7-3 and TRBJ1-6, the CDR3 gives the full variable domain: GAGVSQTPSNKVTEKGKYVELRCDPISGHTALYWYRQSLGQGPEFLIYFQGTGAADDSGLPNDRFFAVRPEGSVSTLKIQRTERGDSAVYLCASSSGTEGSPLHFGNGTRLTVT.

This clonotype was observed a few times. CDR3 region: CASSLLGEQGNYEQYF. The CDR3 coding sequence is TGTGCCAGCAGCTTGTTGGGGGAGCAGGGGAACTACGAGCAGTACTTC. The V gene is TRBV5-6, the J gene TRBJ2-7; D is possibly TRBD1 (6 bases). This CDR3 has 16 residues. V was clipped by 1 base and J by 3 bases, with 17 bases between them. Germline CDR1 and CDR2: SGHDT and YYEEEE.

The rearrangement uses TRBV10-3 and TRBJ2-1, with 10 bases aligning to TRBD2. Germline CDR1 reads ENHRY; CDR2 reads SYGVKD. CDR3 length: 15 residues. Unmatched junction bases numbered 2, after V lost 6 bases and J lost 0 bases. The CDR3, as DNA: TGTGCCATCAGGAGCGGGGGGGACTCCTACAATGAGCAGTTCTTC. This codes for CAIRSGGDSYNEQFF.

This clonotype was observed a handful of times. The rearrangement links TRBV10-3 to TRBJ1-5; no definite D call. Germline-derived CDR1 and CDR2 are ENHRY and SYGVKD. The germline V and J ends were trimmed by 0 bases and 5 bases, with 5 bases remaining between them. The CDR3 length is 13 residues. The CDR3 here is CAISESRDQPQHF. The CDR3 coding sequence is TGTGCCATCAGTGAGTCAAGGGATCAGCCCCAGCATTTT.

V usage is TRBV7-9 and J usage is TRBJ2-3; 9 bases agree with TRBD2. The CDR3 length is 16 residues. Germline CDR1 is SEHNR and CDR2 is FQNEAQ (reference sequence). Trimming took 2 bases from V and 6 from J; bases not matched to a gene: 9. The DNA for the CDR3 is TGTGCCAGCAGCTTACGGCGGGAGGGCAATTTTGATACGCAGTATTTT. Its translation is CASSLRREGNFDTQYF.

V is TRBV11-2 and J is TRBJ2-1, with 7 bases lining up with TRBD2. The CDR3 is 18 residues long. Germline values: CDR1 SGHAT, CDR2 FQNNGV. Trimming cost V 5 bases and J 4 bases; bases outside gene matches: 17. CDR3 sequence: CASSKTRTSGGSYNEQFF. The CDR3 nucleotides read TGTGCCAGCAGCAAGACCCGGACGAGCGGCGGGAGTTACAATGAGCAGTTCTTC.

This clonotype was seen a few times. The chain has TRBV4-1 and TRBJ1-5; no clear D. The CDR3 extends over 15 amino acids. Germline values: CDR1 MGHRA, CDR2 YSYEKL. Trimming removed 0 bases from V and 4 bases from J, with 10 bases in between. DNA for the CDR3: TGCGCCAGCAGCCAAGATGTGGGGATTAATCAGCCCCAGCATTTT. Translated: CASSQDVGINQPQHF.